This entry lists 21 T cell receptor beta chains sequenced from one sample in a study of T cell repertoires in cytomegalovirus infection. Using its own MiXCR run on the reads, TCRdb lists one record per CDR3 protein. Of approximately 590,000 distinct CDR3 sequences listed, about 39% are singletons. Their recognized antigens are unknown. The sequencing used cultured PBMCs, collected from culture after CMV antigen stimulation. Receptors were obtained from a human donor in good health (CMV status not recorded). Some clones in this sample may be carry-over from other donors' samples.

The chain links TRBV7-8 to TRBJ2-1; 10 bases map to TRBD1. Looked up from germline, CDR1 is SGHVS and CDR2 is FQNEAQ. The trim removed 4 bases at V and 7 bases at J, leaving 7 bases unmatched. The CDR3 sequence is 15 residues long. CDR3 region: CASSWGQGYKNEQFF. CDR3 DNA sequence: TGTGCCAGCAGCTGGGGACAGGGGTACAAGAATGAGCAGTTCTTC.

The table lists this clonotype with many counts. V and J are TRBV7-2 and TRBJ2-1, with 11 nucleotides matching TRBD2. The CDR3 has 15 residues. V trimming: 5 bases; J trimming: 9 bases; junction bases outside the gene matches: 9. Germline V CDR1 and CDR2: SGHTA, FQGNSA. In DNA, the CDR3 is TGTGCCAGCAGCGCGATAGCGGGAGGGCCCGGTGAGCAGTTCTTC. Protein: CASSAIAGGPGEQFF. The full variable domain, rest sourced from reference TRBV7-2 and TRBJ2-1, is GAGVSQSPSNKVTEKGKDVELRCDPISGHTALYWYRQSLGQGLEFLIYFQGNSAPDKSGLPSDRFSAERTGGSVSTLTIQRTQQEDSAVYLCASSAIAGGPGEQFFGPGTRLTVL.

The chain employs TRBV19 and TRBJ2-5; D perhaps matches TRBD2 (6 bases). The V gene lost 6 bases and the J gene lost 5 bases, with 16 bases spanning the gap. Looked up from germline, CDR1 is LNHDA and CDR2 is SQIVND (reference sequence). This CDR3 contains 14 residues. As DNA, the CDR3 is TGTGCCAGTAGCATCGGCGGGAACGGGGAGACCCAGTACTTC. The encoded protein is CASSIGGNGETQYF.

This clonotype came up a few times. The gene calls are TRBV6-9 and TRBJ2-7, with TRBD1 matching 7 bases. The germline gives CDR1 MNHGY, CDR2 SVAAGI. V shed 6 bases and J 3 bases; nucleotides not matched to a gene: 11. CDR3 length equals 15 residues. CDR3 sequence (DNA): TGTGCCAGCAGCGTCTACGACAGGGCTAGCTACGAGCAGTACTTC. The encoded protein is CASSVYDRASYEQYF.

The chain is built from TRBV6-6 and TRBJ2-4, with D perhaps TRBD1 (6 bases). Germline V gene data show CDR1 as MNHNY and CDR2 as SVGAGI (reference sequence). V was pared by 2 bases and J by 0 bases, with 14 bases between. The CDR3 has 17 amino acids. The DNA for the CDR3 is TGTGCCAGCAGTTACGGCAGGGGAGATTTAGCCAAAAACATTCAGTACTTC. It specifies CASSYGRGDLAKNIQYF.

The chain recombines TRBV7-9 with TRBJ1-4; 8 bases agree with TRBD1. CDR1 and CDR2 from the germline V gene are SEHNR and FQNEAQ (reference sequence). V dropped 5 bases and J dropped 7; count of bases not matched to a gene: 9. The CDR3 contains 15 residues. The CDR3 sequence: CASSPPRGRGEKLFF. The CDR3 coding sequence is TGTGCCAGCAGCCCCCCCAGGGGGCGCGGTGAAAAACTGTTTTTT.

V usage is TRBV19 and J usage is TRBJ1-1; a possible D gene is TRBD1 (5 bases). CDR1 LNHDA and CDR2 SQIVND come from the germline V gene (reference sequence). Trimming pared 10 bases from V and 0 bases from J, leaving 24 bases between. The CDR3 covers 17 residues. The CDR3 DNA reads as TGTGCCACCACCCCGGACGGGGGGTGGGGGGTGAACACTGAAGCTTTCTTT. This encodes CATTPDGGWGVNTEAFF.

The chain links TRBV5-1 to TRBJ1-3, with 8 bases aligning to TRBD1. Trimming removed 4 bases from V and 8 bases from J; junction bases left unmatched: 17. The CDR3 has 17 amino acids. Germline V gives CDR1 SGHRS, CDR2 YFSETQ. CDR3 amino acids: CASSPVPGQDVRHTIYF. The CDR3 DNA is TGCGCCAGCAGCCCGGTCCCGGGACAGGATGTTCGACACACCATATATTTT.

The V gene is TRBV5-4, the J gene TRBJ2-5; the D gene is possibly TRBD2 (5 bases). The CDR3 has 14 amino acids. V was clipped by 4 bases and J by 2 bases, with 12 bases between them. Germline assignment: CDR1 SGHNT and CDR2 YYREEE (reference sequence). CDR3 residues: CASSPGLQQETQYF. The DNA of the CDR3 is TGTGCCAGCAGCCCTGGACTGCAACAAGAGACCCAGTACTTC.

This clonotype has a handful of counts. The CDR3 DNA reads TGTGCCAGCAGATTCGACAGACACAATGAGCAGTTCTTC. As protein: CASRFDRHNEQFF. V gene TRBV12-3 or TRBV12-4 combines with J gene TRBJ2-1; TRBD1 might be the D (5 bases). Trimming pared 6 bases from V and 5 bases from J, leaving 11 bases between. The CDR3 totals 13 residues.

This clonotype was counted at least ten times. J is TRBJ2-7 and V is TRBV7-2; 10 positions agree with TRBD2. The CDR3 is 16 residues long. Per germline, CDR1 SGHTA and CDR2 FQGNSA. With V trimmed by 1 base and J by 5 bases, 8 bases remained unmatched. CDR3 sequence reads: CASSLDRGLANDEQYF. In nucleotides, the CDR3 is TGTGCCAGCAGCTTAGATCGGGGACTAGCGAATGACGAGCAGTACTTC.

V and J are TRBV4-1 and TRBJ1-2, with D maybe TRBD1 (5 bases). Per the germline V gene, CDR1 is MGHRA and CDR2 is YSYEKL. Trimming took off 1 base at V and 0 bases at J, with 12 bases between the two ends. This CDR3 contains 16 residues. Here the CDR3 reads CASSQGGAGPNYGYTF. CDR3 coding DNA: TGCGCCAGCAGCCAAGGTGGGGCAGGTCCTAACTATGGCTACACCTTC.

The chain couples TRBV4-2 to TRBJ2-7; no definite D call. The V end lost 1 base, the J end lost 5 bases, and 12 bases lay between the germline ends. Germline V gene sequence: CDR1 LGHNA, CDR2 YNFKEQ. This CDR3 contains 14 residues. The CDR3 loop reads CASSQARALDEQYF. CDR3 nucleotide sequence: TGTGCCAGCAGCCAAGCAAGGGCCCTCGACGAGCAGTACTTC.

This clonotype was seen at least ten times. The CDR3 protein is CASSLGGDQETQYF. For the CDR3, the DNA is TGTGCCAGCAGCTTAGGCGGGGACCAAGAGACCCAGTACTTC. The V and J genes are TRBV7-2 and TRBJ2-5, with a tentative D call TRBD2 (6 bases). In germline, CDR1 is SGHTA, CDR2 FQGNSA. CDR3 length: 14 amino acids. The V and J ends lost 1 base and 0 bases respectively, with 6 bases between them.

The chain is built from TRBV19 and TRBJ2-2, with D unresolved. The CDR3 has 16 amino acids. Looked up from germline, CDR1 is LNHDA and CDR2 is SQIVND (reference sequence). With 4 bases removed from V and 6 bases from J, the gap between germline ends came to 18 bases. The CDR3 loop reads CASSTPLPRAAGELFF. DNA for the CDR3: TGTGCCAGTAGTACCCCCCTACCCCGGGCAGCCGGGGAGCTGTTTTTT.

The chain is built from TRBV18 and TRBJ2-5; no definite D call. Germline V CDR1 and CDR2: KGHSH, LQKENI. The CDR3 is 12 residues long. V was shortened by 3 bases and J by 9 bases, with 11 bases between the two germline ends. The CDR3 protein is CASSPTADSQYF. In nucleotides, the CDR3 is TGTGCCAGCTCACCTACCGCGGATTCCCAGTACTTC.

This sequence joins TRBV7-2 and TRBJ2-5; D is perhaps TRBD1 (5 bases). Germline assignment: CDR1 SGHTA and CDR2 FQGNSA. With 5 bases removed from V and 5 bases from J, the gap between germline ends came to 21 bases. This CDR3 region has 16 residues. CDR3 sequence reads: CASSRKPDSLGETQYF. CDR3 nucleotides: TGTGCCAGCAGCCGAAAACCCGACAGCCTGGGGGAGACCCAGTACTTC.

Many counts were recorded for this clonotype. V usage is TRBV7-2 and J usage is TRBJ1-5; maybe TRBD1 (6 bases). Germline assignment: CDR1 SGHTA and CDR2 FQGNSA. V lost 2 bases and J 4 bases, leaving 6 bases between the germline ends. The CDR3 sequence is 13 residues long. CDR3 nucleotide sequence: TGTGCCAGCAGCTTACAGGGGAATCAGCCCCAGCATTTT. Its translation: CASSLQGNQPQHF.

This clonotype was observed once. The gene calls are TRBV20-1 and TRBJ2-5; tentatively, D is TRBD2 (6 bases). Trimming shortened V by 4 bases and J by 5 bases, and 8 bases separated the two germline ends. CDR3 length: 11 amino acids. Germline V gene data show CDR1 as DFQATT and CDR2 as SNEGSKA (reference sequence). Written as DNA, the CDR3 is TGCAGTGCTAAGGCGGGGGAGACCCAGTACTTC. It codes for CSAKAGETQYF.

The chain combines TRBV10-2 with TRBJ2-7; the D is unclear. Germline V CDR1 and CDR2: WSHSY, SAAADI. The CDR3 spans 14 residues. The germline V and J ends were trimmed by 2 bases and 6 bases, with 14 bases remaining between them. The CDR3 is CASSEPVLLSEQYF. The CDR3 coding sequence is TGCGCCAGCAGTGAGCCGGTTCTACTCTCCGAGCAGTACTTC.

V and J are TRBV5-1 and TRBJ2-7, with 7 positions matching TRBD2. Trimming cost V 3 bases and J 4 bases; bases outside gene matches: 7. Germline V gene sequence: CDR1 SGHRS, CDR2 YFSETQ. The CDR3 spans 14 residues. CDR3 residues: CASSYSSGLYEQYF. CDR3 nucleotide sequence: TGCGCCAGCAGCTACTCTAGCGGACTATACGAGCAGTACTTC. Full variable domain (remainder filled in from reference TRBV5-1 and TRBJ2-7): KAGVTQTPRYLIKTRGQQVTLSCSPISGHRSVSWYQQTPGQGLQFLFEYFSETQRNKGNFPGRFSGRQFSNSRSEMNVSTLELGDSALYLCASSYSSGLYEQYFGPGTRLTVT.